A selection of T cell receptor beta chains follows, all from one sample in a study of cytomegalovirus exposure and HLA in healthy donors. Using immunoSEQ multiplex PCR, the repertoire was profiled, and TCRdb retains in-frame clones only, with some absent. The data hold tens of thousands of clones, with over 75% observed a single time. Material for sequencing was PBMCs. The receptors originated from a male donor in good health and CMV-seropositive. CDR3s include the opening cysteine and the closing phenylalanine or tryptophan. The order of the fields is V gene, D gene, clone size, J gene, CDR3 DNA, CDR3 protein. D genes are given only for firm matches. Size is stated for part of the rows, as once, few or many counts, or as a class when the clone is expanded.

TRBV25-1,TRBD2,.,TRBJ2-7,TGTGCCAGCAGCGCGGGGGTCTACGAGCAGTACTTC,CASSAGVYEQYF
TRBV28,.,.,TRBJ2-7,TGTGCCAGCAGTATGACAGGTCTGGGTTCCTACGAGCAGTACTTC,CASSMTGLGSYEQYF
TRBV9,TRBD2,once,TRBJ2-7,TGTGCCAGCAGCGAGCTGGATCGACTAGCGGGCGGCGAGCAGTACTTC,CASSELDRLAGGEQYF
TRBV5-1,.,many,TRBJ2-7,TGCGCCAGCAGCTTTGGAGGGAGGACTTGGGGCGAGCAGTACTTC,CASSFGGRTWGEQYF
TRBV2,TRBD1,few,TRBJ2-6,TGTGCCAGCGGGGAAACAGGGGCTGGGGCCAACGTCCTGACTTTC,CASGETGAGANVLTF
TRBV5-1,.,few,TRBJ1-5,TGCGCCAGCAGCTTGTCAGGGGGCAATCAGCCCCAGCATTTT,CASSLSGGNQPQHF
TRBV7-8,TRBD2,.,TRBJ2-3,TGTGCCAGCAGCTTATATTGGTCTAGAGGACTAGCAGATACGCAGTATTTT,CASSLYWSRGLADTQYF
TRBV30,TRBD2,once,TRBJ2-1,TGTGCCTGGAGCCTCGGGAGGACTAGCTCCTACAATGAGCAGTTCTTC,CAWSLGRTSSYNEQFF
TRBV7-3,.,.,TRBJ2-7,TGTGCCAGCAGCTTAACGGGACAATACTACGAGCAGTACTTC,CASSLTGQYYEQYF
TRBV10-3,.,once,TRBJ2-3,TGTGCCATCAGCCCAGCGGGCCCCACAGATGGTACGCAGTATTTT,CAISPAGPTDGTQYF
TRBV29-1,TRBD1,.,TRBJ1-5,TGCAGCGTCGCGGCCGGGACAGCAAAGAATCAGCCCCAGCATTTT,CSVAAGTAKNQPQHF
TRBV6-5,TRBD2,.,TRBJ2-3,TGTGCCAGCAGTTACCGACTAGCGGGGACAGATACGCAGTATTTT,CASSYRLAGTDTQYF
TRBV6-4,TRBD2,.,TRBJ2-1,TGTGCCAGCAGCGCAGCGGGAGGGTCCTACAATGAGCAGTTCTTC,CASSAAGGSYNEQFF
TRBV6-5,TRBD2,.,TRBJ2-4,TGTGCCAGCAGTTACGCCCGGGGGGTTCAGTACTTC,CASSYARGVQYF
TRBV4-3,TRBD2,.,TRBJ2-1,TGCGCCAGCAGCCAAGATCGAAGCGGGAGTTTTTCCCAGGAGCAGTTCTTC,CASSQDRSGSFSQEQFF
TRBV6-1,TRBD1,.,TRBJ1-4,TGTGCCAGCAGTGAAGGAAGACAGGGCACGCGGTTTTTT,CASSEGRQGTRFF
TRBV4-1,.,.,TRBJ1-2,TGCGCCAGCAGCCAAGATCACGGGGGGAGCTATGGCTACACCTTC,CASSQDHGGSYGYTF
TRBV5-1,.,.,TRBJ1-1,TGCGCCAGCAGCTTAACGGTGAACACTGAAGCTTTCTTT,CASSLTVNTEAFF
TRBV7-8,TRBD2,.,TRBJ2-7,TGTGCCAGCAGCTCAAGCAGACTAGCGGGAGGGCCTAAGTACGAGCAGTACTTC,CASSSSRLAGGPKYEQYF
TRBV7-9,.,.,TRBJ1-2,TGTGCCAGCAGCTCTCGCTTGGGGGCGGATGGCTACACCTTC,CASSSRLGADGYTF
TRBV5-1,.,.,TRBJ2-1,TGCGCCAGCAGCTTGCAAAGCGGCGCCAATGAGCAGTTCTTC,CASSLQSGANEQFF
TRBV19,.,.,TRBJ2-7,TGTGCCAGTAGAGGGACACCCGCCCTCGAGCAGTACTTC,CASRGTPALEQYF
TRBV5-1,TRBD2,.,TRBJ2-1,TGCGCCAGCAGACCTCTAGCGGGAGCATACAATGAGCAGTTCTTC,CASRPLAGAYNEQFF
TRBV6-1,.,.,TRBJ2-7,TGTGCCAGCAGTGAACGGTCGAGGGTTGGTTACGAGCAGTACTTC,CASSERSRVGYEQYF
TRBV4-2,TRBD1,few,TRBJ2-7,TGTGCCAGCAGCCAATCGGGACAGTCCTACGAGCAGTACTTC,CASSQSGQSYEQYF
TRBV30,.,.,TRBJ2-5,TGTGCCTTACGGGGACATCAAGAGACCCAGTACTTC,CALRGHQETQYF
TRBV11-2,TRBD2,.,TRBJ2-3,TGTGCCAGCAGCTCAGCGGGAGGGTCCACAGATACGCAGTATTTT,CASSSAGGSTDTQYF
TRBV7-9,.,.,TRBJ2-1,TGTGCCAGCAGCTTTTCTTTCTTGAGGATGGTTAGCTCCTACAATGAGCAGTTCTTC,CASSFSFLRMVSSYNEQFF
TRBV2,.,.,TRBJ1-1,TGTGCCAGCAGTTCCACAGGGAACACTGAAGCTTTCTTT,CASSSTGNTEAFF
TRBV29-1,TRBD2,.,TRBJ2-7,TGCAGCGTTTATAGCGGGCCCCCCTCCTACGAGCAGTACTTC,CSVYSGPPSYEQYF
TRBV28,.,.,TRBJ2-7,TGTGCCAGCAGTTTACTCGTCGGGAGTGGCTCCTACGAGCAGTACTTC,CASSLLVGSGSYEQYF
TRBV2,.,.,TRBJ2-3,TGTGCCAGACTTAAAGCGGATGCTAGCACAGATACGCAGTATTTT,CARLKADASTDTQYF
TRBV7-9,TRBD2,.,TRBJ2-7,TGTGCCAGCAGCGCCTCCCCTAGCGGTAGGCCCTACGAGCAGTACTTC,CASSASPSGRPYEQYF
TRBV7-2,.,.,TRBJ2-1,TGTGCCAGCAGCTTACATCAGTCCGATGAGCAGTTCTTC,CASSLHQSDEQFF
TRBV10-3,.,.,TRBJ1-1,TGTGCCATCAGTGAGTCTGCAGGGGACACTGAAGCTTTCTTT,CAISESAGDTEAFF
TRBV7-9,.,.,TRBJ1-1,TGTGCCAGCAGCTTCTTAGCGGGAAACACTGAAGCTTTCTTT,CASSFLAGNTEAFF
TRBV28,.,few,TRBJ2-1,TGTGCCAGCAGCCAAAGTGTCAGCGACTACAATGAGCAGTTCTTC,CASSQSVSDYNEQFF
TRBV5-1,.,.,TRBJ2-7,TGCGCCAGCAGCTTGGGAGGAACTAGCTCCTACGAGCAGTACTTC,CASSLGGTSSYEQYF
TRBV10-1,TRBD1,few,TRBJ2-7,TGCGCCAGCAGTAGGACAGGGGGCGACATCGACGAGCAGTACTTC,CASSRTGGDIDEQYF
TRBV27,.,few,TRBJ1-4,TGTGCCAGCCGCCCACAGGGCTGGGGTGAAAAACTGTTTTTT,CASRPQGWGEKLFF
TRBV7-2,TRBD1,.,TRBJ2-7,TGTGCCAGCAGCCCCGCGACAGGGGGCCGTCACGAGCAGTACTTC,CASSPATGGRHEQYF
TRBV5-5,.,few,TRBJ2-1,TGTGCCAGCAGCTTGGTCCCGGACTCAATATTCAATGAGCAGTTCTTC,CASSLVPDSIFNEQFF
TRBV29-1,.,.,TRBJ1-2,TGCAGCGTTGAAAACGGGGGTCCCAACTATGGCTACCCCTTC,CSVENGGPNYGYPF